These 8 T cell receptor beta chains were sequenced from one sample in a study of blood T cell repertoires in COVID-19. The repertoire was sequenced with immunoSEQ multiplex PCR; TCRdb's copy has only in-frame clones and lacks some. In the table there are tens of thousands of clones, roughly 80% of which are singletons. The sample consisted of peripheral blood. The receptors come from a man between 65 and 80 years old with acute or convalescent COVID-19.

The rearrangement joins TRBV7-2 to TRBJ1-2, with unresolved D. Trimming pared 5 bases from V and 6 bases from J, leaving 13 bases between. Germline values: CDR1 SGHTA, CDR2 FQGNSA. The CDR3 runs 13 residues. In DNA form, the CDR3 reads TGTGCCAGCAGCCCCAATCTAGTCGATGGCTACACCTTC. Its protein is CASSPNLVDGYTF.

The J gene is TRBJ1-1, the V gene TRBV2; D uncertain. Germline V gives CDR1 SNHLY, CDR2 FYNNEI. The CDR3 is 14 residues long. Deletions cut 4 bases from V and 4 bases from J, with 13 bases between. In DNA, the CDR3 is TGTGCCAGCAGTGTATTAACTCGGGGCACTGAAGCTTTCTTT. This gives the protein CASSVLTRGTEAFF.

This clone was observed once. The J gene is TRBJ1-1, the V gene TRBV5-4, with TRBD1 as a possible D gene (5 bases). The CDR3 runs 13 residues. The germline V and J ends were trimmed by 5 bases and 4 bases, with 12 bases remaining between them. CDR1 and CDR2 from the germline V gene are SGHNT and YYREEE (reference sequence). The CDR3 is CASRPGESTEAFF. The DNA for the CDR3 is TGTGCCAGCAGGCCGGGGGAAAGCACTGAAGCTTTCTTT.

J is TRBJ1-2 and V is TRBV5-6; D not certain. Germline V gene sequence: CDR1 SGHDT, CDR2 YYEEEE. The V end was cut by 1 base, the J end by 5 bases, with 9 bases between. There are 13 residues in the CDR3. CDR3 DNA sequence: TGTGCCAGCAGCTTGCCGGGGTTTTATGGCTACACCTTC. This gives the protein CASSLPGFYGYTF.

V usage is TRBV7-9 and J usage is TRBJ1-1, with D uncertain. The CDR3 has 15 amino acids. V gave up 1 base and J gave up 4 bases, with 13 bases separating them. Per the germline V gene, CDR1 is SEHNR and CDR2 is FQNEAQ (reference sequence). CDR3 region: CASSLEGSGGTEAFF. CDR3 bases: TGTGCCAGCAGCTTAGAAGGGAGCGGAGGCACTGAAGCTTTCTTT. Looking up the rest from reference TRBV7-9 and TRBJ1-1 gives the full variable domain: DTGVSQNPRHKITKRGQNVTFRCDPISEHNRLYWYRQTLGQGPEFLTYFQNEAQLEKSRLLSDRFSAERPKGSFSTLEIQRTEQGDSAMYLCASSLEGSGGTEAFFGQGTRLTVV.

The J gene is TRBJ2-5, the V gene TRBV7-6; TRBD2 matches at 8 bases. The germline gives CDR1 SGHVS, CDR2 FNYEAQ. The CDR3 is 15 residues long. V shed 7 bases and J 2 bases; nucleotides not matched to a gene: 9. Here the CDR3 reads CASTLSPGGQETQYF. The CDR3 nucleotides read TGTGCCAGCACCCTTAGCCCGGGGGGGCAAGAGACCCAGTACTTC.

The rearrangement uses TRBV10-3 and TRBJ2-7; D is perhaps TRBD1 (6 bases). V was trimmed by 3 bases and J by 4 bases, leaving 13 bases between them. This CDR3 spans 14 amino acids. CDR1 and CDR2 (germline): ENHRY, SYGVKD. The CDR3: CAISERTETYEQYF. CDR3 DNA sequence: TGTGCCATCAGTGAAAGGACAGAGACTTACGAGCAGTACTTC.

The chain's CDR3 is CASSRGGGNQPQHF. The CDR3 nucleotides read TGTGCCAGTAGTCGAGGGGGCGGCAATCAGCCCCAGCATTTT. The chain links TRBV19 to TRBJ1-5; 7 bases map to TRBD1. The CDR3 length is 14 residues. Germline CDR1 is LNHDA and CDR2 is SQIVND (reference sequence). With V trimmed by 5 bases and J by 2 bases, 3 bases remained unmatched.